This TCR beta chain derives from a study of cytomegalovirus exposure and HLA in healthy donors. The germline gives CDR1 MNHEY, CDR2 SMNVEV (reference sequence). CDR3 length: 12 residues. Trimming removed 7 bases at V and 5 bases at J, with 9 bases between. The count of this clone is one. PCR used 60 Vbeta primers and 13 Jbeta primers. Data came from immunoSEQ multiplex PCR; TCRdb stores just in-frame clones and leaves some out. The sample contains 150,000 to 200,000 clones, around four fifths of which appear only once. Sequences were obtained from PBMCs. The receptor was derived from a man aged 18-30 years in good health and CMV-seropositive. The chain joins TRBV27 to TRBJ2-4; D perhaps matches TRBD2 (6 bases). The CDR3 DNA sequence: TGTGCCAGCACTTCGGGGGAAAACATTCAGTACTTC. The encoded protein is CASTSGENIQYF.